The rows below give T cell receptor beta chains drawn from one sample of a study of human T cells and chemical hapten exposure. TCRdb reprocessed the RACE reads via MiXCR and lists one record per CDR3 protein. The profile covers about 290,000 distinct CDR3 sequences, with approximately 8% appearing a single time and more than 1% taken by the ten largest. The sequencing used whole blood, collected in connection with sensitization to the hapten diphenylcyclopropenone (DPC). These receptors came from a man aged 18 to 35 with alopecia areata. Some clones in this sample may be carry-over from other donors' samples. The CDR3 runs from the conserved cysteine through the conserved F or W. D genes are given only for firm matches. Not all rows give a size; the values are once, few, many and, for expanded clones, a class.

v_call	clone_size	d_call	j_call	cdr3_nt	cdr3_aa
TRBV29-1	NA	NA	TRBJ2-2	TGCAGCGTTGACTCGGGGCCGAGCACCGGGGAGCTGTTTTTT	CSVDSGPSTGELFF
TRBV7-6	few	NA	TRBJ2-2	TGTGCCAGCAGGGCAAACAACAGGGCCGGGGAGCTGTTTTTT	CASRANNRAGELFF
TRBV7-3	many	NA	TRBJ1-2	TGTGCCAGCAGCTTAATTCCTGGGAAGTTGCCCTACACCTTC	CASSLIPGKLPYTF
TRBV7-2	few	NA	TRBJ2-7	TGTGCCAGCAGCTTAGGAGGAGGGGACGAGCAGTACTTC	CASSLGGGDEQYF
TRBV12-3/TRBV12-4	NA	NA	TRBJ2-2	TGTGCCAGCAGTTTTAACTCGGGGACCGGGGAGCTGTTTTTT	CASSFNSGTGELFF
TRBV12-5	few	NA	TRBJ2-3	TGTGCTAGTGGGACGGGCACAGATACGCAGTATTTT	CASGTGTDTQYF
TRBV20-1	few	TRBD1	TRBJ1-6	TGCAGTGCTAGGGCCGGGACAGGCTCAGTTGGATATAATTCACCCCTCCACTTT	CSARAGTGSVGYNSPLHF
TRBV10-3	few	NA	TRBJ1-1	TGTGCCATCAGAGAGGGCACTGAAGCTTTCTTT	CAIREGTEAFF
TRBV11-3	many	NA	TRBJ2-3	TGTGCCAGCAGCTTAGGAGGGGGGATCACAGATACGCAGTATTTT	CASSLGGGITDTQYF
TRBV7-2	few	TRBD1	TRBJ2-3	TGTGCCAGCAGCGGTTCACAGGGGACAGATACGCAGTATTTT	CASSGSQGTDTQYF
TRBV6-1	NA	NA	TRBJ2-3	TGTGCCAGGTCGCAGGGTAGCACAGATACGCAGTATTTT	CARSQGSTDTQYF
TRBV12-3/TRBV12-4	NA	NA	TRBJ1-5	TGTGCCAGCAGTCTCTGGACAAGCAATCAGCCCCAGCATTTT	CASSLWTSNQPQHF
TRBV6-1	many	TRBD2	TRBJ2-7	TGTGCCAGCACCGGCCGGACTAGCGGGGGGAGCTCCTACGAGCAGTACTTC	CASTGRTSGGSSYEQYF
TRBV6-6	many	NA	TRBJ1-2	TGTGCCAGCAGAGAGACGCAGGGCTACACCTTC	CASRETQGYTF
TRBV9	few	NA	TRBJ2-7	TGTGCCAGCAGCGTTGGGGGGCGCACGGGTTCCGAGCAGTACTTC	CASSVGGRTGSEQYF
TRBV7-9	few	TRBD1	TRBJ2-2	TGTGCCAGCAGCCCCGGGACAGCATTAACCGGGGAGCTGTTTTTT	CASSPGTALTGELFF
TRBV6-6	many	NA	TRBJ2-2	TGTGCCAGCAGTTACTCGACAGCCGGGGAGCTGTTTTTT	CASSYSTAGELFF
TRBV4-1	many	NA	TRBJ1-2	TGCGCCAGCAGCCAAGGAAGACAATTTAACTATGGCTACACCTTC	CASSQGRQFNYGYTF
TRBV20-1	few	NA	TRBJ2-7	TGCAGTGCTCACCCGGACGATCGGAGCGACGAGCAGTACTTC	CSAHPDDRSDEQYF
TRBV9	NA	TRBD2	TRBJ2-1	TGTGCCAGCACCTCGCGGGGGGAGAGGAATGAGCAGTTCTTC	CASTSRGERNEQFF
TRBV20-1	NA	NA	TRBJ1-2	TGCAGTGCTAGAGACAGGGGAGGAAGTGGCTACACCTTC	CSARDRGGSGYTF
TRBV4-3	many	NA	TRBJ1-1	TGCGCCAGCAGCCAATCTTCCGGGCGCATGAACACTGAAGCTTTCTTT	CASSQSSGRMNTEAFF
TRBV2	few	NA	TRBJ2-3	TGTGCCAGCAGATTCGGAGGGGATACGCAGTATTTT	CASRFGGDTQYF
TRBV2	many	TRBD1	TRBJ1-1	TGTGCCAGCAGTAAGGGACAGGGGGACACTGAAGCTTTCTTT	CASSKGQGDTEAFF
TRBV4-1	few	NA	TRBJ1-2	TGCGCCAGCAGCCAAGATAAACCGCATGGCTACACCTTC	CASSQDKPHGYTF
TRBV13	few	TRBD1	TRBJ2-2	TGTGCCAGACAGGGGGCGGCCGGGGAGCTGTTTTTT	CARQGAAGELFF